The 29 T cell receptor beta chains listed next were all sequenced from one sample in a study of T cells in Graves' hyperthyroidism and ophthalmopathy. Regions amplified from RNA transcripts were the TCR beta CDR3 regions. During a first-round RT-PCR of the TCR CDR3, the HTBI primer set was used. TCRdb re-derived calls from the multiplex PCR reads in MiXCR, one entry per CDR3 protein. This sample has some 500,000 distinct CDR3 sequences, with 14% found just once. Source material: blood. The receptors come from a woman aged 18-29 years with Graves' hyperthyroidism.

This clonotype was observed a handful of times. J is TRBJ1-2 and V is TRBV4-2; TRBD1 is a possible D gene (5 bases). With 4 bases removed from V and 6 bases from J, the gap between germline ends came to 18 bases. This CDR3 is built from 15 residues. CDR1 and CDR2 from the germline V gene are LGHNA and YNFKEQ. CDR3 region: CASSLLQVKGHGYTF. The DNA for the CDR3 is TGTGCCAGCAGCCTTCTCCAGGTAAAGGGACATGGCTACACCTTC.

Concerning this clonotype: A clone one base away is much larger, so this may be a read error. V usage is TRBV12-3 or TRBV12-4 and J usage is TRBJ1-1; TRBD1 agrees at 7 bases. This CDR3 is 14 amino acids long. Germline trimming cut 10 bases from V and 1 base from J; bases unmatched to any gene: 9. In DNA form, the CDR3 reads TGTGCCATCAGGCAGGACAGGAGGAACACTGAAGCTTTCTTT. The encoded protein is CAIRQDRRNTEAFF.

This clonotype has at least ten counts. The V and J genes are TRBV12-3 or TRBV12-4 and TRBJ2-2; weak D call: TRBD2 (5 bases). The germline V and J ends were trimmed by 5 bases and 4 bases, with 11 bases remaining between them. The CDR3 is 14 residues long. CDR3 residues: CASSPGLLTGELFF. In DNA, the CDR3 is TGTGCCAGCAGTCCCGGACTTCTCACCGGGGAGCTGTTTTTT.

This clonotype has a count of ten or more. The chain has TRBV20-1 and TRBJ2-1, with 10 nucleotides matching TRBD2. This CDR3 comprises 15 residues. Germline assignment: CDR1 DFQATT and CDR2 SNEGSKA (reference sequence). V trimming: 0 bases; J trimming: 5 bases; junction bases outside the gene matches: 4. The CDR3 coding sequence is TGCAGTGCTAGAGATCTAGCGGGAGAGCACAATGAGCAGTTCTTC. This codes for CSARDLAGEHNEQFF.

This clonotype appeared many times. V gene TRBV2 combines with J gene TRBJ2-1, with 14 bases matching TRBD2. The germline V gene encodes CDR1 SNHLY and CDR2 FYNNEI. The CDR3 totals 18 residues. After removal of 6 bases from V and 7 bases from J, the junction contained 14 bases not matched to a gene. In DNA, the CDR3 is TGTGCCAGCAGCGAGAGACTAGCGGGGGGGGTCGGGGGGAATGAGCAGTTCTTC. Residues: CASSERLAGGVGGNEQFF. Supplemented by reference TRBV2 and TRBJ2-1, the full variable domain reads EPEVTQTPSHQVTQMGQEVILRCVPISNHLYFYWYRQILGQKVEFLVSFYNNEISEKSEIFDDQFSVERPDGSNFTLKIRSTKLEDSAMYFCASSERLAGGVGGNEQFFGPGTRLTVL.

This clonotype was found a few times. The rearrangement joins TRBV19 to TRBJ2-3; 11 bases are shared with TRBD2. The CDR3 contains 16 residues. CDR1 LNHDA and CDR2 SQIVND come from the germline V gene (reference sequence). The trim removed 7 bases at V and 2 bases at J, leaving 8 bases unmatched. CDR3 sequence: CASTHKLAGVTDTQYF. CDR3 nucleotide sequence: TGTGCCAGTACCCATAAACTAGCGGGAGTCACAGATACGCAGTATTTT.

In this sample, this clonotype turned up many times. The CDR3 loop reads CASSLDGIETQYF. CDR3 bases: TGTGCCAGCAGCTTGGACGGGATCGAGACCCAGTACTTC. This rearrangement joins TRBV11-2 to TRBJ2-5; a weak D match, TRBD2 (5 bases). The length of the CDR3 is 13 residues. Per germline, CDR1 SGHAT and CDR2 FQNNGV. The germline V and J ends were trimmed by 3 bases and 5 bases, with 10 bases remaining between them.

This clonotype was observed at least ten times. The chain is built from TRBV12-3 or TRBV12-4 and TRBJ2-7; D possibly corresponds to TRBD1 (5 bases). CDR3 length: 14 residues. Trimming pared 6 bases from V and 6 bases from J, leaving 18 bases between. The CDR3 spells CASSSLGAPGEQYF. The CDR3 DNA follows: TGTGCCAGCAGCTCTTTAGGGGCCCCTGGCGAGCAGTACTTC.

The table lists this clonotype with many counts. The chain's CDR3 is CASSFRGQGASSTEAFF. The CDR3 DNA reads TGTGCCAGCAGCTTTCGGGGTCAGGGGGCAAGTAGCACTGAAGCTTTCTTT. The chain is built from TRBV7-8 and TRBJ1-1, with 8 positions matching TRBD1. V dropped 3 bases and J dropped 4; count of bases not matched to a gene: 13. The CDR3 extends over 17 amino acids. CDR1 is SGHVS and CDR2 is FQNEAQ in the germline V gene.

The chain's CDR3 is CAWSFQPDQPQHF. DNA for the CDR3: TGTGCCTGGAGTTTCCAGCCCGATCAGCCCCAGCATTTT. The V gene is TRBV30, the J gene TRBJ1-5; D is ambiguous. Trimming pared 2 bases from V and 5 bases from J, leaving 10 bases between. This CDR3 contains 13 residues. Germline V gene lookup returns CDR1 GTSNPN and CDR2 SVGIG (reference sequence).

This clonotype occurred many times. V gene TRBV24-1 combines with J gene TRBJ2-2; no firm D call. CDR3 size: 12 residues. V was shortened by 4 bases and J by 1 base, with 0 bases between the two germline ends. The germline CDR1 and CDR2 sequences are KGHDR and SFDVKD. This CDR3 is CATSENTGELFF. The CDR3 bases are TGTGCCACCAGTGAGAACACCGGGGAGCTGTTTTTT.

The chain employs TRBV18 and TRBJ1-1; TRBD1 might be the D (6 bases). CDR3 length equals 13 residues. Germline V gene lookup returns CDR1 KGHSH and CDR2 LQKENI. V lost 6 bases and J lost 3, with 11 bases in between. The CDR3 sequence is CASSLGQHTEAFF. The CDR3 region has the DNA TGTGCCAGCTCGCTTGGACAGCACACTGAAGCTTTCTTT.

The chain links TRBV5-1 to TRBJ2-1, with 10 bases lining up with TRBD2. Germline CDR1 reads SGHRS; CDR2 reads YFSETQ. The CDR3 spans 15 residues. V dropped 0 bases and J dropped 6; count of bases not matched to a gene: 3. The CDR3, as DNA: TGCGCCAGCAGCTTGGGCACTAGCGGGGCCAATGAGCAGTTCTTC. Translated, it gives CASSLGTSGANEQFF.

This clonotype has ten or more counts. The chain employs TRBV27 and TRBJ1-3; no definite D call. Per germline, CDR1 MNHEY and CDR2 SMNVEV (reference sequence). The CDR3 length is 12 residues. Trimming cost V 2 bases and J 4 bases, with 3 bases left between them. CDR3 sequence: CASSLPGNTIYF. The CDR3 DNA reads TGTGCCAGCAGTTTACCGGGAAACACCATATATTTT.

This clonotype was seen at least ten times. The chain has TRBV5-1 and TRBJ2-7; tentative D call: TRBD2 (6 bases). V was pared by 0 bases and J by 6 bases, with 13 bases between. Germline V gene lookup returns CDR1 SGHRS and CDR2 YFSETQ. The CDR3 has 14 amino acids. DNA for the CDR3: TGCGCCAGCAGCTTGGCAGGGATGGAGGGCGAGCAGTACGTC. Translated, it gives CASSLAGMEGEQYV.

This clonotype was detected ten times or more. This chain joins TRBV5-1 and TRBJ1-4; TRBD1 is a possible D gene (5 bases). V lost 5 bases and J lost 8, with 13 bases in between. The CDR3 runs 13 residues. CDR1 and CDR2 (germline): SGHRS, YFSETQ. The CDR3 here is CASRVRDGEKLFF. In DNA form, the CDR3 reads TGCGCCAGCAGAGTCAGGGATGGAGAAAAACTGTTTTTT.

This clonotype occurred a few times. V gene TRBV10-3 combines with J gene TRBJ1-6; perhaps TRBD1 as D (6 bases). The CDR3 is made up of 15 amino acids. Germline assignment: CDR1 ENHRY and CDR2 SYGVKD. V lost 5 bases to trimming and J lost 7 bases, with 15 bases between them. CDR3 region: CAISTRGDRNSPLHF. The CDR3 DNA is TGTGCCATCAGTACCAGGGGTGATCGGAATTCACCCCTCCACTTT.

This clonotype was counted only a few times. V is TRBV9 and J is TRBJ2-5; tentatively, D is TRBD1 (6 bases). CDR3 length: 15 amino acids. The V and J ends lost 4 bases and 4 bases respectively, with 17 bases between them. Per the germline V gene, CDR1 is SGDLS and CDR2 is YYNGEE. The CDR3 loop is CASSPGTSVGETQYF. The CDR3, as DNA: TGTGCCAGCAGCCCCGGGACAAGCGTGGGAGAGACCCAGTACTTC.

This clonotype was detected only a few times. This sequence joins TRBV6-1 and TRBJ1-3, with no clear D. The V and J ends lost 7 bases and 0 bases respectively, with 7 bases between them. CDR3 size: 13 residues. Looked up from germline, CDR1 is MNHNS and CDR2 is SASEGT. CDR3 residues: CASIASSGNTIYF. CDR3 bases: TGTGCCAGCATAGCAAGCTCTGGAAACACCATATATTTT.

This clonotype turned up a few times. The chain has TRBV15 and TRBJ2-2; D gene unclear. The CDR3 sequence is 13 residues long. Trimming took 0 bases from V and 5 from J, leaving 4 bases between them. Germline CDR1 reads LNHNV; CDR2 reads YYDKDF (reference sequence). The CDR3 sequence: CATSRDRTGELFF. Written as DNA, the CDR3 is TGTGCCACCAGCAGAGATCGTACCGGGGAGCTGTTTTTT.

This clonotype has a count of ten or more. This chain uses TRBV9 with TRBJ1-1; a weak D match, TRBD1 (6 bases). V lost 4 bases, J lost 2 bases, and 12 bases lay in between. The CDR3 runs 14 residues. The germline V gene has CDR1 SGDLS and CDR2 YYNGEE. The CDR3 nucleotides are TGTGCCAGCAGCCCACGGACAGTTAACACTGAAGCTTTCTTT. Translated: CASSPRTVNTEAFF.

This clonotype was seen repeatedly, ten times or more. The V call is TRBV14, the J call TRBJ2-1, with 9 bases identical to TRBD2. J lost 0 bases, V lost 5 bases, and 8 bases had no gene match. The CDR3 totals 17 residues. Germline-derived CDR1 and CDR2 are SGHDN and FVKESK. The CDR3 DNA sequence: TGTGCCAGCAGCTTAAGACTAGCGGCTAGCTCCTACAATGAGCAGTTCTTC. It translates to CASSLRLAASSYNEQFF.

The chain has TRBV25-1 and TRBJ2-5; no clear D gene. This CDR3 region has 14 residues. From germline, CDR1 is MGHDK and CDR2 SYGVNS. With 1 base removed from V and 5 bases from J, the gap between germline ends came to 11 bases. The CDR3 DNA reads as TGTGCCAGCAGTGAATCCCTCGCCGTCGAGACCCAGTACTTC. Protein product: CASSESLAVETQYF.

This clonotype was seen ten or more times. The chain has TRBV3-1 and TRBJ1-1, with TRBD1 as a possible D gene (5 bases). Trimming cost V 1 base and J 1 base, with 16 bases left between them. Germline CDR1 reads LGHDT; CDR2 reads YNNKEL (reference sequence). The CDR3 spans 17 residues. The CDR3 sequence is CASSQAKFGHSNTEAFF. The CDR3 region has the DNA TGTGCCAGCAGCCAAGCTAAGTTCGGACACTCGAACACTGAAGCTTTCTTT.

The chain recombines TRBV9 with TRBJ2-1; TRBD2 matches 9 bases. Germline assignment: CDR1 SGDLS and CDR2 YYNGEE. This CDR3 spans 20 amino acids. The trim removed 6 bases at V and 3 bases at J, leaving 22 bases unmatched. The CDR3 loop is CASIPPAGLAGTGGYNEQFF. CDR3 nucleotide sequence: TGTGCCAGCATTCCTCCGGCAGGGCTAGCGGGAACCGGTGGCTACAATGAGCAGTTCTTC.

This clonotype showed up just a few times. CDR3 protein: CASSLAQDTQYF. CDR3 in DNA: TGTGCCAGCAGCTTAGCGCAGGATACGCAGTATTTT. The chain links TRBV7-9 to TRBJ2-3; no reliable D call. The CDR3 runs 12 residues. The V gene lost 0 bases and the J gene lost 6 bases, with 4 bases spanning the gap. The germline CDR1 and CDR2 sequences are SEHNR and FQNEAQ (reference sequence).

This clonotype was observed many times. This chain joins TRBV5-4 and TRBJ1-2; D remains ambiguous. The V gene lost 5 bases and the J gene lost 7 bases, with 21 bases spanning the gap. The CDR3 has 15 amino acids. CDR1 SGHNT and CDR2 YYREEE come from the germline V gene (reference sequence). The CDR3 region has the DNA TGTGCCAGCAGGATGGGAACCGGGAGGTCTCCTGGCTACACCTTC. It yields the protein CASRMGTGRSPGYTF.

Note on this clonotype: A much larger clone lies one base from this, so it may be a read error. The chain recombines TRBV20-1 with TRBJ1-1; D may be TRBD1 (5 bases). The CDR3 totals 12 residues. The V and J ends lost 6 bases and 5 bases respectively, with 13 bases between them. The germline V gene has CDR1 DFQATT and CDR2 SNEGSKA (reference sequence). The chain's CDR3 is CSARQGRTEAFF. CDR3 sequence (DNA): TGCAGTGCCCGGCAGGGCCGGACTGAAGCTTTCTTT.

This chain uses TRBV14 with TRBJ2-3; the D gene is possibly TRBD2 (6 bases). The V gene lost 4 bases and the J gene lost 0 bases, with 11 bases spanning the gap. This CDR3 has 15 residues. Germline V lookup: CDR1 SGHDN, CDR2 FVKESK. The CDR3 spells CASSRLSGSTDTQYF. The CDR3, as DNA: TGTGCCAGCAGCCGGCTTAGCGGCAGCACAGATACGCAGTATTTT.